A selection of T cell receptor beta chains follows, all from one sample in a study of T cells in Graves' hyperthyroidism and ophthalmopathy. TCRdb itself ran the multiplex PCR reads through MiXCR, one entry per CDR3 protein. Seen here are around 280,000 distinct CDR3 sequences, around 15% observed once, and the top ten hold under 8%. Sequencing was performed on blood. The receptors were gathered from a woman in her 40s with Graves' hyperthyroidism. The CDR3 runs from the conserved cysteine through the conserved F or W. The order of the fields is clone size, V gene, CDR3 length, D gene, J gene, CDR3 DNA, CDR3 protein. The D gene is left open where the match is weak. Clone size is shown for a subset of rows, as once, few, many or a class of expanded clone.

abundance: many; v_gene: TRBV7-3; len: 14; d_gene: NA; j_gene: TRBJ2-3; CDR3nt: TGTGCCAGCAGCCCGCGGGCCAGCACAGATACGCAGTATTTT; CDR3aa: CASSPRASTDTQYF
abundance: many; v_gene: TRBV11-2; len: 14; d_gene: NA; j_gene: TRBJ2-3; CDR3nt: TGTGCCAGCAGCTTAGGGACTAGCACAGATACGCAGTATTTT; CDR3aa: CASSLGTSTDTQYF
abundance: NA; v_gene: TRBV3-1; len: 15; d_gene: TRBD1; j_gene: TRBJ2-5; CDR3nt: TGTGCCAGCAGCCAAGAGGGACAGTCCCAAGAGACCCAGTACTTC; CDR3aa: CASSQEGQSQETQYF
abundance: many; v_gene: TRBV6-2/TRBV6-3; len: 17; d_gene: TRBD2; j_gene: TRBJ2-5; CDR3nt: TGTGCCAGCAGCCGCTTACGATGGACTAGCTATCAAGAGACCCAGTACTTC; CDR3aa: CASSRLRWTSYQETQYF
abundance: NA; v_gene: TRBV13; len: 16; d_gene: NA; j_gene: TRBJ2-7; CDR3nt: TGTGCCAGCAGCTCACGTAAGTCAGCCTCTTCCTACGAGCAGTACTTC; CDR3aa: CASSSRKSASSYEQYF
abundance: many; v_gene: TRBV27; len: 15; d_gene: NA; j_gene: TRBJ1-2; CDR3nt: TGTGCCAGCGGGCGCCGTTTGCAGGGCAACTATGGCTACACCTTC; CDR3aa: CASGRRLQGNYGYTF
abundance: many; v_gene: TRBV6-2/TRBV6-3; len: 15; d_gene: NA; j_gene: TRBJ1-5; CDR3nt: TGTGCCAGCAGTTACTCCAGGGAGCTAAATCAGCCCCAGCATTTT; CDR3aa: CASSYSRELNQPQHF
abundance: few; v_gene: TRBV4-1; len: 17; d_gene: TRBD1; j_gene: TRBJ2-2; CDR3nt: TGCGCCAGCAGCCAAGGCCCGACAGGGGGTGTAACCGGGGAGCTGTTTTTT; CDR3aa: CASSQGPTGGVTGELFF
abundance: few; v_gene: TRBV20-1; len: 14; d_gene: TRBD2; j_gene: TRBJ2-7; CDR3nt: TGCAGTGCAACGATTAGCGGGAGGGCCGACGAGCAGTACTTC; CDR3aa: CSATISGRADEQYF
abundance: few; v_gene: TRBV27; len: 14; d_gene: NA; j_gene: TRBJ2-5; CDR3nt: TGTGCCAGCAGTATCCGGGACCTGTGGGAGACCCAGTACTTC; CDR3aa: CASSIRDLWETQYF
abundance: few; v_gene: TRBV12-3/TRBV12-4; len: 15; d_gene: NA; j_gene: TRBJ2-2; CDR3nt: TGTGCCAGCTCTATCCGGCCTGTTTACACCGGGGAGCTGTTTTTT; CDR3aa: CASSIRPVYTGELFF
abundance: many; v_gene: TRBV7-9; len: 15; d_gene: NA; j_gene: TRBJ2-1; CDR3nt: TGTGCCAGCACCCAGAGGAGGGAGCGAGACAATGAGCAGTTCTTC; CDR3aa: CASTQRRERDNEQFF
abundance: NA; v_gene: TRBV19; len: 14; d_gene: TRBD1; j_gene: TRBJ1-2; CDR3nt: TGTGCCAGTACCAGGACCTTGGACAGGGATGGCTACACCTTC; CDR3aa: CASTRTLDRDGYTF
abundance: many; v_gene: TRBV2; len: 12; d_gene: NA; j_gene: TRBJ2-7; CDR3nt: TGTGCCAGCTTAACTAGTAACTACGAGCAGTACTTC; CDR3aa: CASLTSNYEQYF
abundance: many; v_gene: TRBV27; len: 14; d_gene: TRBD1; j_gene: TRBJ2-1; CDR3nt: TGTGCCAGCACCAGGGACAGGGAAGGCAATGAGCAGTTCTTC; CDR3aa: CASTRDREGNEQFF
abundance: many; v_gene: TRBV5-5; len: 16; d_gene: TRBD1; j_gene: TRBJ1-2; CDR3nt: TGTGCCAGCAGCCCCGGGACAGGTTCCGCCTACTATGGCTACACCTTC; CDR3aa: CASSPGTGSAYYGYTF
abundance: few; v_gene: TRBV4-1; len: 18; d_gene: NA; j_gene: TRBJ2-1; CDR3nt: TGCGCCAGCAGCCAAGCTTTATTCGGGCGGGACGATAGGAATGAGCAGTTCTTC; CDR3aa: CASSQALFGRDDRNEQFF
abundance: many; v_gene: TRBV2; len: 11; d_gene: NA; j_gene: TRBJ2-1; CDR3nt: TGTGCCAGCAGTGGAGGGGTTACGCAGTTCTTC; CDR3aa: CASSGGVTQFF
abundance: many; v_gene: TRBV12-3/TRBV12-4; len: 13; d_gene: NA; j_gene: TRBJ1-4; CDR3nt: TGTGCCAGCAGTTTGAGCTCCGGGACGAAACTGTTTTTT; CDR3aa: CASSLSSGTKLFF
abundance: NA; v_gene: TRBV3-1; len: 14; d_gene: TRBD2; j_gene: TRBJ2-1; CDR3nt: TGTGCCAGCAGCCAGCCATTAGCGGGAAGTGAGCAGTTCTTC; CDR3aa: CASSQPLAGSEQFF
abundance: many; v_gene: TRBV27; len: 17; d_gene: NA; j_gene: TRBJ2-2; CDR3nt: TGTGCCAGCAGTTTCCTCAACCCACTTACAGGGACCGGGGAGCTGTTTTTT; CDR3aa: CASSFLNPLTGTGELFF
abundance: few; v_gene: TRBV20-1; len: 13; d_gene: NA; j_gene: TRBJ1-2; CDR3nt: TGCAGTGCTAGAGGGGGGACCTCCTATGGCTACACCTTC; CDR3aa: CSARGGTSYGYTF
abundance: few; v_gene: TRBV20-1; len: 15; d_gene: NA; j_gene: TRBJ2-1; CDR3nt: TGCAGTGCTAGAGACCCGGTGACCTCCTACAATGAGCAGTTCTTC; CDR3aa: CSARDPVTSYNEQFF
abundance: few; v_gene: TRBV20-1; len: 15; d_gene: NA; j_gene: TRBJ2-3; CDR3nt: TGCAGTGCTAGATCTTCGAGGGTGAGCACAGATACGCAGTATTTT; CDR3aa: CSARSSRVSTDTQYF
abundance: few; v_gene: TRBV5-6; len: 14; d_gene: NA; j_gene: TRBJ2-1; CDR3nt: TGTGCCAGCAGCCGACAGGGAGGAGAAAATGAGCAGTTCTTC; CDR3aa: CASSRQGGENEQFF
abundance: many; v_gene: TRBV20-1; len: 15; d_gene: TRBD2; j_gene: TRBJ2-1; CDR3nt: TGCAGTGCTCAAGCCGGGACTAGCGGACACAATGAGCAGTTCTTC; CDR3aa: CSAQAGTSGHNEQFF
abundance: NA; v_gene: TRBV20-1; len: 16; d_gene: TRBD2; j_gene: TRBJ2-5; CDR3nt: TGCAGTGCTAGCGCGCGGGAGGGGGGCATACGAGAGACCCAGTACTTC; CDR3aa: CSASAREGGIRETQYF
abundance: few; v_gene: TRBV10-3; len: 20; d_gene: TRBD2; j_gene: TRBJ2-1; CDR3nt: TGTGCCATCAGTAGTGGCGGGACTAGCGGGAGGGGGAGCTCCTACAATGAGCAGTTCTTC; CDR3aa: CAISSGGTSGRGSSYNEQFF
abundance: many; v_gene: TRBV7-2; len: 15; d_gene: NA; j_gene: TRBJ2-3; CDR3nt: TGTGCCAGCAGCTTAGCGCTGGGTCGAGGAGATACGCAGTATTTT; CDR3aa: CASSLALGRGDTQYF
abundance: NA; v_gene: TRBV13; len: 18; d_gene: NA; j_gene: TRBJ2-3; CDR3nt: TGTGCCAGCAGCTTACGGTCTTATAACAACCGATCCACAGATACGCAGTATTTT; CDR3aa: CASSLRSYNNRSTDTQYF
abundance: NA; v_gene: TRBV5-5; len: 15; d_gene: TRBD2; j_gene: TRBJ2-7; CDR3nt: TGTGCCAGCAGCTTACAGGCTAGCGGGCCCTACGAGCAGTACTTC; CDR3aa: CASSLQASGPYEQYF
abundance: few; v_gene: TRBV5-1; len: 15; d_gene: TRBD1; j_gene: TRBJ2-2; CDR3nt: TGCGCCTCCAGACAGGGGGCAGTGGGCACCGGGGAGCTGTTTTTT; CDR3aa: CASRQGAVGTGELFF
abundance: many; v_gene: TRBV11-2; len: 12; d_gene: NA; j_gene: TRBJ2-3; CDR3nt: TGTGCCAGCAGCTTTGCGATCGATACGCAGTATTTT; CDR3aa: CASSFAIDTQYF
abundance: few; v_gene: TRBV4-2; len: 16; d_gene: NA; j_gene: TRBJ1-1; CDR3nt: TGTGCCAGCAGCCAAGGATCCGGGGTCTCCAGCACTGAAGCTTTCTTT; CDR3aa: CASSQGSGVSSTEAFF
abundance: many; v_gene: TRBV12-3/TRBV12-4; len: 15; d_gene: TRBD2; j_gene: TRBJ2-1; CDR3nt: TGTGCCAGCAGTCAGACTAGCGGGAGTGTTGGTGAGCAGTTCTTC; CDR3aa: CASSQTSGSVGEQFF
abundance: many; v_gene: TRBV24-1; len: 15; d_gene: TRBD1; j_gene: TRBJ2-1; CDR3nt: TGTGCCACCGGGGACGATGAGGGGGCATTTAATGAGCAGTTCTTC; CDR3aa: CATGDDEGAFNEQFF
abundance: NA; v_gene: TRBV3-1; len: 17; d_gene: NA; j_gene: TRBJ2-4; CDR3nt: TGTGCCAGCAGCCAAATTACAGGACTGACCGCCAAAAACATTCAGTACTTC; CDR3aa: CASSQITGLTAKNIQYF
abundance: many; v_gene: TRBV29-1; len: 14; d_gene: TRBD1; j_gene: TRBJ1-1; CDR3nt: TGCAGCGTGCAACAGGGGGGAATGAACACTGAAGCTTTCTTT; CDR3aa: CSVQQGGMNTEAFF
abundance: many; v_gene: TRBV28; len: 16; d_gene: NA; j_gene: TRBJ1-5; CDR3nt: TGTGCCAGCAGTTTATGGCAGGGAAGCACCAATCAGCCCCAGCATTTT; CDR3aa: CASSLWQGSTNQPQHF
abundance: many; v_gene: TRBV11-2; len: 13; d_gene: NA; j_gene: TRBJ2-1; CDR3nt: TGTGCCAGCAGCTTAAAATGGTTGGATGAGCAGTTCTTC; CDR3aa: CASSLKWLDEQFF
abundance: many; v_gene: TRBV2; len: 15; d_gene: TRBD2; j_gene: TRBJ2-1; CDR3nt: TGTGCCAGCACCCAACTTAGCGGGAATTGGAATGAGCAGTTCTTC; CDR3aa: CASTQLSGNWNEQFF
abundance: NA; v_gene: TRBV6-1; len: 15; d_gene: TRBD2; j_gene: TRBJ2-3; CDR3nt: TGTGCCAGCAGCCGGAGCGGGAGCGTCGCAGATACGCAGTATTTT; CDR3aa: CASSRSGSVADTQYF
abundance: many; v_gene: TRBV6-2/TRBV6-3; len: 12; d_gene: NA; j_gene: TRBJ2-7; CDR3nt: TGTGCCAGCAGGACCCTAGCCTACGAGCAGTACTTC; CDR3aa: CASRTLAYEQYF
abundance: many; v_gene: TRBV11-2; len: 17; d_gene: TRBD2; j_gene: TRBJ2-3; CDR3nt: TGTGCCAGCAGCTTAGGGGTAGCGGGAGGTGTTATAGATACGCAGTATTTT; CDR3aa: CASSLGVAGGVIDTQYF